The rows below give T cell receptor beta chains drawn from one sample of a study. TCRdb called the 5' RACE reads again in MiXCR, with one record for every CDR3 protein. The sample yields approximately 10,000 distinct CDR3 sequences, roughly 27% seen once. The sample comprised Tregs sorted from blood. The receptors were gathered from a female donor with breast cancer. The CDR3 runs from the conserved cysteine through the conserved F or W. D genes are given only for firm matches. Rows give clone size only sometimes, using once, few, many, or a class for an expanded clone.

clone size: medium-sized; V gene: TRBV19; D gene: .; J gene: TRBJ2-1; CDR3 protein: CASSTPMYNEQFF; CDR3 DNA: TGTGCCAGTAGTACCCCGATGTACAATGAGCAGTTCTTC
clone size: .; V gene: TRBV5-4; D gene: TRBD2; J gene: TRBJ2-1; CDR3 protein: CASNTGGSYNEQFF; CDR3 DNA: TGTGCCAGCAATACGGGGGGCTCCTACAATGAGCAGTTCTTC
clone size: many; V gene: TRBV6-5; D gene: TRBD2; J gene: TRBJ2-1; CDR3 protein: CASSYASGRNNEQFF; CDR3 DNA: TGTGCCAGCAGTTACGCTAGCGGGAGGAATAATGAGCAGTTCTTC
clone size: large; V gene: TRBV5-1; D gene: TRBD1; J gene: TRBJ2-7; CDR3 protein: CASRRDSSYEQYF; CDR3 DNA: TGCGCCAGTAGACGGGACAGCTCCTACGAGCAGTACTTC
clone size: few; V gene: TRBV11-2; D gene: .; J gene: TRBJ2-1; CDR3 protein: CASSLGRFNEQFF; CDR3 DNA: TGTGCCAGCAGCTTGGGCCGGTTCAATGAGCAGTTCTTC
clone size: many; V gene: TRBV20-1; D gene: .; J gene: TRBJ1-6; CDR3 protein: CSTQGGGSYNSPLHF; CDR3 DNA: TGCAGTACCCAGGGAGGGGGCTCCTATAATTCACCCCTCCACTTT
clone size: many; V gene: TRBV29-1; D gene: .; J gene: TRBJ2-7; CDR3 protein: CSFRSGYEQYF; CDR3 DNA: TGCAGCTTCCGTAGCGGTTACGAGCAGTACTTC
clone size: many; V gene: TRBV12-5; D gene: .; J gene: TRBJ2-3; CDR3 protein: CASVWREVTDTQYF; CDR3 DNA: TGTGCTAGTGTCTGGCGGGAAGTTACAGATACGCAGTATTTT
clone size: few; V gene: TRBV19; D gene: .; J gene: TRBJ1-5; CDR3 protein: CASSPRLDQPQHF; CDR3 DNA: TGTGCCAGTAGTCCCCGGCTGGATCAGCCCCAGCATTTT
clone size: medium-sized; V gene: TRBV4-2; D gene: .; J gene: TRBJ2-1; CDR3 protein: CASSQDSYEQFF; CDR3 DNA: TGTGCCAGCAGCCAAGATAGCTATGAGCAGTTCTTC
clone size: many; V gene: TRBV2; D gene: TRBD1; J gene: TRBJ1-1; CDR3 protein: CASSEGTGMFTEAFF; CDR3 DNA: TGTGCCAGCAGTGAAGGGACAGGGATGTTCACTGAAGCTTTCTTT
clone size: medium-sized; V gene: TRBV20-1; D gene: TRBD1; J gene: TRBJ2-7; CDR3 protein: CSARLGRGYEQYF; CDR3 DNA: TGCAGTGCTAGGCTAGGCAGGGGGTACGAGCAGTACTTC
clone size: medium-sized; V gene: TRBV29-1; D gene: .; J gene: TRBJ2-1; CDR3 protein: CSVRVRVNEQFF; CDR3 DNA: TGCAGCGTCAGGGTAAGGGTCAATGAGCAGTTCTTC
clone size: .; V gene: TRBV3-1; D gene: TRBD1; J gene: TRBJ1-4; CDR3 protein: CASSQGSTGSNEKLFF; CDR3 DNA: TGTGCCAGCAGCCAAGGGTCGACAGGGAGTAATGAAAAACTGTTTTTT